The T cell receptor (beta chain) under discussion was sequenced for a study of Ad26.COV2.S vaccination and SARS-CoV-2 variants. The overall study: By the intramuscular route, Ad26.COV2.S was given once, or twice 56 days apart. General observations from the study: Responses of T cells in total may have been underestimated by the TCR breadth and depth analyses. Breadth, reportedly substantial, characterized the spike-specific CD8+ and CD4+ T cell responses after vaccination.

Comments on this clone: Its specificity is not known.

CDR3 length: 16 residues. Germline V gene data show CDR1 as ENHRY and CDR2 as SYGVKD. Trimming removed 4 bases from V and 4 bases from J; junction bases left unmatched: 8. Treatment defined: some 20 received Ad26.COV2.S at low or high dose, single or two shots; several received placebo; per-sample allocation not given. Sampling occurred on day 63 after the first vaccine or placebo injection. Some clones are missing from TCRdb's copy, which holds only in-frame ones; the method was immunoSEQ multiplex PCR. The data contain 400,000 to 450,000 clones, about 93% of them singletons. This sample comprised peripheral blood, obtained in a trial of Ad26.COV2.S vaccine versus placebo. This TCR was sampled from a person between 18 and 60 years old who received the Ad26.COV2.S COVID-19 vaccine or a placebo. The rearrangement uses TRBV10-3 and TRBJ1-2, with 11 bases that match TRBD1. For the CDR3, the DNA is TGTGCCATCAGTGCCCTCAGGACAGGGGGCGTCTATGGCTACACCTTC. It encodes CAISALRTGGVYGYTF.